The source of this TCR beta chain is a study of radiation and T cells in renal cell carcinoma (dated by TCRdb to the early 2020s). Concerning the study at large: The samples were drawn from a clinical trial, where primary renal cell carcinomas were treated with 15 Gy of stereotactic body radiation therapy and then removed by nephrectomy 4 weeks afterward. A total of under 60 samples underwent TCR beta sequencing, made up of 25 or so tumors and about 27 peripheral blood samples. A total of 4,016,671 unique CDR3 nucleotide sequences, encoding 2,658,974 unique CDR3 amino acid sequences, were found across all 53 samples. The study at large found these results: Top tumor clonotypes rose in blood from baseline to 2 weeks post-radiation, then contracted by 4 weeks, suggesting transient expansion of tumor-resident clones. Because no pretreatment tumor biopsies were available, whether clonotypes were present in the tumor at baseline could not be determined. Because the trial had a single-armed design, the trial could not examine how radiation dose or scheduling affected the TCR repertoire. Changes in the blood repertoire were not tracked past 4 weeks after treatment.

The time point label of this sample denotes: baseline pretreatment blood. The intended sense of this specimen's treatment or condition label: 15 Gy SBRT to primary tumor, nephrectomy 4 weeks later. To follow tumor-enriched clonotypes, serial peripheral blood was collected from radiation-treated patients at baseline and at 2 weeks and 4 weeks after SBRT. Renal cell carcinoma with clear cell pathology was present in all patients. The QIAamp DNA Blood Mini Kit (Qiagen) was used to prepare genomic DNA for TCR sequencing. Samples were included in the analyses only if all quality control checks were passed. The CDR3 holds 15 amino acids from the cysteine to the phenylalanine. The kept DNA is CDR3 alone, 45 bases in frame from the first base. CDR1 SGHVS and CDR2 FNYEAQ were looked up in the germline V gene. Clipping removes 4 bases from V and 7 bases from J, with 4 as the unmatched junction base count. Comment on this clone: The antigen it binds to is not known. One base away there is no much larger clone; base qualities are not given.

Following the manufacturer's recommendations, the immunoSEQ kit was used to generate TCR beta libraries from genomic DNA. For library preparation, a first multiplex PCR was performed with proprietary primers, followed by a second PCR in which unique barcodes were added, and bead cleanups were performed after each round. Each sample batch included a kit-provided positive control reaction and a negative control reaction. The final libraries were assessed on an Agilent 4200 TapeStation D1000 ScreenTape, pooled by volume, and quantified by qPCR. An Illumina NextSeq500 fitted with a MidOutput 150-cycle cartridge performed the sequencing, running 156 Read1 cycles and 15 Index1 cycles with the kit's custom primers. The pooled library was loaded at around 1.1 pM with around 20% PhiX control spiked in. The authors' analysis ran thus. The vendor-processed data were analyzed in R, and a clonotype was defined as all T cells that share the same CDR3 nucleotide sequence. In the clone abundance analyses, frequencies were normalized to the 10,000 most abundant clones in each sample. Public T cell clones, which averaged fewer than five per sample, were excluded before analysis. An abundance difference of at least 32-fold between compartments was the criterion for calling clonotypes tumor-enriched or baseline blood-enriched. A beta-binomial differential abundance model was used to identify clonotypes that were expanded or contracted between blood time points. Similarity between tumor and blood repertoires was quantified using the Baroni-Urbani and Buser coefficient, and groups were compared with two-tailed Wilcoxon tests in R. The table comes from immuneACCESS by way of TCRdb, which keeps in-frame sequences with V and J called. Part of the clones is missing from these tables; in studies checked, under half for an unresolved V gene and the rest for unknown reasons. That table is the source of V, J and clone size, and D and trimming were worked out from the DNA. For this sample there are more than 95,000 clones; roughly 85% appear just once. Around 3% of the sample goes to the ten largest clones.

The clonotype originates from a woman in her sixties with renal cell carcinoma. Sequencing was performed on blood, taken from a patient whose treatment included radiotherapy and nephrectomy. Here the chain combines TRBV7-6 and TRBJ2-3; the central 14 bases match TRBD2. The nucleotide sequence is given as TGTGCCAGCAGCTCGACTAGCGGGGGGGGGAATACGCAGTATTTT. It encodes CASSSTSGGGNTQYF.